This is a list of T cell receptor beta chains from one sample in a study of early T cells in non-severe SARS-CoV-2 infection. TCRdb processed the 5' RACE reads anew with MiXCR; each CDR3 protein has one entry. The sample lists 70,000 to 90,000 distinct CDR3 sequences, 15% seen once, with about 12% in the top ten. The sequenced material came from whole blood. These receptors were taken from an adult who was a healthcare worker with PCR-confirmed SARS-CoV-2 infection or an uninfected control (not recorded which). Each CDR3 is given with its conserved first and last residue. The D gene is left open where the match is weak. Not all rows give a size; the values are once, few, many and, for expanded clones, a class.

v_call	d_call	clone_size	j_call	cdr3_aa	cdr3_nt
TRBV9	.	few	TRBJ1-1	CASSPDGWGTEAFF	TGTGCCAGCAGCCCAGACGGGTGGGGGACTGAAGCTTTCTTT
TRBV7-2	TRBD1	.	TRBJ2-2	CASSSHPGQGPFGTGELFF	TGTGCCAGCAGCTCGCACCCGGGACAGGGACCCTTCGGCACCGGGGAGCTGTTTTTT
TRBV14	.	few	TRBJ1-3	CASSQDGQNTIYF	TGTGCCAGCAGCCAAGACGGGCAAAACACCATATATTTT
TRBV20-1	.	.	TRBJ2-7	CSARDTRTYEQYF	TGCAGTGCTAGAGATACCAGGACCTACGAGCAGTACTTC
TRBV7-8	TRBD2	many	TRBJ2-7	CASNLLAGGLEQYF	TGTGCCAGCAACTTACTAGCGGGAGGCCTCGAGCAGTACTTC
TRBV6-1	TRBD2	many	TRBJ2-3	CASSEVAGGPDTQYF	TGTGCCAGCAGTGAAGTAGCGGGGGGGCCAGATACGCAGTATTTT
TRBV14	TRBD1	few	TRBJ2-2	CASSRGGTGVFGELFF	TGTGCCAGCAGCCGCGGCGGGACAGGGGTTTTCGGGGAGCTGTTTTTT
TRBV12-3/TRBV12-4	.	few	TRBJ2-4	CASSLSQGWNIQYF	TGTGCCAGCAGTTTGAGCCAGGGGTGGAACATTCAGTACTTC
TRBV30	.	few	TRBJ1-2	CAWSHPSPGMTFGGYTF	.
TRBV28	.	.	TRBJ2-5	CASTIQGGKETQYF	TGTGCCAGCACCATCCAAGGGGGGAAGGAGACCCAGTACTTC
TRBV20-1	.	many	TRBJ2-5	CSASTTGRHKETQYF	TGCAGTGCTTCCACTACGGGGAGGCACAAAGAGACCCAGTACTTC
TRBV28	TRBD1	few	TRBJ1-2	CASSPGGRNHYGYTF	TGTGCCAGCAGTCCAGGGGGCAGGAATCACTATGGCTACACCTTC
TRBV11-2	.	few	TRBJ2-5	CASSLGVAQETQYF	TGTGCCAGCAGCTTAGGCGTAGCCCAAGAGACCCAGTACTTC
TRBV23-1	.	.	TRBJ2-4	CASRSGAKNIQYF	TGCGCCAGCAGGTCGGGCGCCAAAAACATTCAGTACTTC
TRBV7-3	.	.	TRBJ2-6	CASSPSRSGANVLTF	TGTGCCAGCAGCCCCAGTCGCTCTGGGGCCAACGTCCTGACTTTC
TRBV12-3/TRBV12-4	.	few	TRBJ1-6	CASSPGGNRSPLHF	TGTGCCAGCAGCCCTGGAGGGAACAGGTCACCCCTCCACTTT
TRBV9	TRBD1	few	TRBJ1-2	CASSVAGGEGYTF	TGTGCCAGCAGCGTAGCAGGGGGCGAGGGCTACACCTTC
TRBV11-3	.	few	TRBJ1-1	CASSLPRGMNTEAFF	TGTGCCAGCAGCTTACCCAGGGGCATGAACACTGAAGCTTTCTTT
TRBV2	.	.	TRBJ1-1	CASSKDTPGMNTEAFF	TGTGCCAGCAGTAAAGACACCCCTGGGATGAACACTGAAGCTTTCTTT
TRBV10-3	TRBD1	few	TRBJ1-4	CAIQGQPNEKLFF	TGTGCCATCCAGGGACAGCCTAATGAAAAACTGTTTTTT
TRBV6-1	TRBD1	.	TRBJ2-1	CASSDVDRGPYNEQFF	TGTGCCAGCAGTGATGTGGACAGGGGCCCCTACAATGAGCAGTTCTTC
TRBV27	.	few	TRBJ1-2	CASSFKGRGDYGYTF	TGTGCCAGCAGTTTCAAGGGGCGAGGTGACTATGGCTACACCTTC
TRBV7-8	.	.	TRBJ1-5	CASSPRQANQPQHF	TGTGCCAGCAGCCCCCGACAGGCTAATCAGCCCCAGCATTTT
TRBV4-1	.	few	TRBJ2-1	CASSQDFGGYNEQFF	TGCGCCAGCAGCCAAGATTTTGGGGGGTACAATGAGCAGTTCTTC
TRBV6-2/TRBV6-3	.	many	TRBJ1-3	CASSSLPGHYSGNTIYF	TGTGCCAGCAGTTCCCTCCCCGGACACTACTCTGGAAACACCATATATTTT
TRBV12-3/TRBV12-4	.	many	TRBJ2-1	CASTLMEAEQFF	TGTGCCAGCACCTTAATGGAAGCTGAGCAGTTCTTC
TRBV7-9	TRBD1	.	TRBJ2-5	CASRFQGASKETQYF	TGTGCCAGCAGATTCCAGGGGGCTTCCAAAGAGACCCAGTACTTC
TRBV7-3	.	.	TRBJ2-1	CASSTGIYNEQFF	TGTGCCAGCAGCACTGGCATCTACAATGAGCAGTTCTTC
TRBV7-9	TRBD2	.	TRBJ2-7	CASSLDQREVYEQYF	TGTGCCAGCAGCTTAGACCAGCGGGAGGTATACGAGCAGTACTTC
TRBV18	TRBD2	few	TRBJ2-5	CASSFTGTSGKETQYF	TGTGCCAGCTCATTCACCGGGACTAGCGGGAAAGAGACCCAGTACTTC
TRBV5-1	TRBD1	.	TRBJ1-6	CASSGTGSYNSPLHF	TGCGCCAGCAGTGGGACAGGCTCCTATAATTCACCCCTCCACTTT
TRBV24-1	.	many	TRBJ2-1	CATSASFWSEQFF	TGTGCCACCAGTGCCTCCTTTTGGTCCGAGCAGTTCTTC
TRBV7-2	TRBD1	.	TRBJ1-1	CASSTGVVNTEAFF	TGTGCCAGCAGTACAGGGGTGGTGAACACTGAAGCTTTCTTT
TRBV6-6	.	many	TRBJ1-1	CASMGTQNTEAFF	TGTGCCAGCATGGGGACACAGAACACTGAAGCTTTCTTT
TRBV7-9	TRBD2	few	TRBJ2-1	CASSSVLTSVYNEQFF	TGTGCCAGCAGCTCCGTCCTGACTAGCGTTTACAATGAGCAGTTCTTC
TRBV6-2/TRBV6-3	TRBD1	.	TRBJ2-7	CASRQGAYEQYF	TGTGCCAGCAGACAGGGGGCCTACGAGCAGTACTTC
TRBV19	TRBD1	.	TRBJ2-2	CASGTGYTGELFF	TGTGCCAGTGGGACAGGGTACACCGGGGAGCTGTTTTTT
TRBV6-5	.	many	TRBJ2-2	CASRKQGTGELFF	TGTGCCAGCAGGAAACAGGGAACCGGGGAGCTGTTTTTT
TRBV18	.	.	TRBJ2-1	CASSPGGMGNEQFF	TGTGCCAGCTCACCTGGCGGGATGGGCAATGAGCAGTTCTTC
TRBV7-2	.	few	TRBJ1-1	CASSPDRIMNTEAFF	TGTGCCAGCAGCCCCGACCGGATAATGAACACTGAAGCTTTCTTT
TRBV30	.	few	TRBJ2-7	CAWISLYEQYF	TGTGCCTGGATATCTCTCTACGAGCAGTACTTC
TRBV5-4	TRBD2	.	TRBJ2-1	CASSSSAGGRYNEQFF	TGTGCCAGCAGCTCTTCTGCGGGGGGCCGCTACAATGAGCAGTTCTTC
TRBV6-6	TRBD1	many	TRBJ2-3	CASRRTGGTDTQYF	TGTGCCAGCAGGAGGACAGGGGGCACAGATACGCAGTATTTT
TRBV4-2	TRBD2	many	TRBJ2-4	CASSQGMRTSGGANIQYF	TGTGCCAGCAGCCAAGGCATGAGGACTAGCGGGGGGGCAAACATTCAGTACTTC
TRBV28	.	few	TRBJ2-2	CAIPLDANTGELFF	TGTGCCATTCCCTTAGATGCTAACACCGGGGAGCTGTTTTTT
TRBV28	TRBD1	.	TRBJ2-5	CASSPYRGKALEETQYF	TGTGCCAGCAGTCCCTACAGGGGGAAAGCGCTAGAAGAGACCCAGTACTTC
TRBV19	.	few	TRBJ1-2	CASSMMTLANYGYTF	TGTGCCAGTAGTATGATGACCCTAGCTAACTATGGCTACACCTTC
TRBV14	.	few	TRBJ1-2	CASSTATVGYGYTF	TGTGCCAGCAGTACCGCGACAGTAGGTTATGGCTACACCTTC
TRBV4-2	.	.	TRBJ2-3	CASSQKPGGGPPTLTDTQYF	TGTGCCAGCAGCCAGAAGCCGGGCGGGGGCCCACCAACCCTCACAGATACGCAGTATTTT
TRBV7-2	.	few	TRBJ2-4	CASSLEGTKNIQYF	TGTGCCAGCAGCTTAGAAGGAACCAAAAACATTCAGTACTTC
TRBV27	.	.	TRBJ1-1	CASSLSTPGVNTEAFF	TGTGCCAGCAGTTTATCGACTCCAGGGGTAAACACTGAAGCTTTCTTT
TRBV4-1	.	.	TRBJ1-3	CASSYAWGNTIYF	TGCGCCAGCAGCTATGCTTGGGGAAACACCATATATTTT
TRBV19	.	.	TRBJ2-7	CASSIGTAYEQYF	TGTGCCAGTAGTATAGGCACAGCCTACGAGCAGTACTTC
TRBV5-1	.	.	TRBJ1-1	CACQEGLNTEAFF	TGCGCCTGCCAGGAGGGGCTGAACACTGAAGCTTTCTTT
TRBV29-1	TRBD1	.	TRBJ2-2	CSVGTGPGELFF	TGCAGCGTTGGGACAGGGCCGGGGGAGCTGTTTTTT